This passage covers 9 T cell receptor beta chains from one sample sequenced in a study of T-cell reconstitution after alpha-beta-depleted transplantation in children. Unique molecular identifiers were incorporated during preparation of the TCRbeta library. TCRdb reprocessed the PCR reads via MiXCR and lists one record per CDR3 protein. The sample shows over 550,000 distinct CDR3 sequences, approximately 10% of them seen only once. Here the sequenced sample was PBMCs from the stem cell graft donor, taken from the stem cell graft. Every receptor here comes from a human donor who donated a stem cell graft to a child with acute myeloid leukemia.

Concerning this clonotype itself: Compared with germline, one end of the junction differs, possibly owing to a read error. The chain carries TRBV20-1 and TRBJ2-5; 10 positions agree with TRBD2. This CDR3 comprises 15 residues. Germline V gives CDR1 DFQATT, CDR2 SNEGSKA (reference sequence). The CDR3 coding sequence is TGCTGTGCTAGACCTGGAGCGGGAGGGGAAGAGACCCAGTACTTC. It is translated as CCARPGAGGEETQYF.

The rearrangement joins TRBV29-1 to TRBJ1-1; tentative D call: TRBD1 (5 bases). The V gene's germline CDR1 is SQVTM and CDR2 ANQGSEA. CDR3 size: 14 residues. Deletions cut 4 bases from V and 4 bases from J, with 16 bases between. This CDR3 is CSVVFPGLVTEAFF. Here the CDR3 DNA reads TGCAGCGTTGTTTTCCCGGGACTAGTCACTGAAGCTTTCTTT.

This clonotype was detected only a few times. The genes are TRBV6-2 or TRBV6-3 and TRBJ2-1, with TRBD2 matching 12 bases. The CDR3 covers 13 residues. V lost 5 bases and J lost 13; bases outside the gene matches: 6. Per germline, CDR1 MNHEY and CDR2 SVGEGT. CDR3 bases: TGTGCCAGCAGTCGAGGGACTAGCGGGCAACAGTTCTTC. Residues: CASSRGTSGQQFF.

The CDR3 nucleotides read TGCAGTGCTAGAGATAAGGCTAGCGGCTACGAGCAGTACTTC. Translated: CSARDKASGYEQYF. The chain carries TRBV20-1 and TRBJ2-7; 7 bases align to TRBD2. This CDR3 has 14 residues. The germline CDR1 and CDR2 sequences are DFQATT and SNEGSKA (reference sequence). The ends lost 0 bases at V and 3 bases at J; junction bases unmatched: 5.

This clonotype was recorded at least ten times. The chain carries TRBV9 and TRBJ2-3; 12 bases align to TRBD2. Germline CDR1 is SGDLS and CDR2 is YYNGEE. The V gene end was trimmed by 0 bases and the J gene end by 9 bases; junction bases not matched to a gene: 8. The CDR3 spans 16 residues. CDR3 in DNA: TGTGCCAGCAGCGTAGAAGCTAGCGGGAGGGCTGGCACGCAGTATTTT. Its protein product is CASSVEASGRAGTQYF.

This clonotype has a handful of counts. The gene calls are TRBV7-3 and TRBJ2-1, with unresolved D. The CDR3 contains 15 residues. Germline V gene lookup returns CDR1 SGHTA and CDR2 FQGTGA. V was cut by 5 bases and J by 9 bases, with 20 bases left in between. This chain's CDR3 is CASSPAVTPLGEQFF. For the CDR3, the DNA is TGTGCCAGCAGCCCGGCGGTAACCCCTTTGGGTGAGCAGTTCTTC.

The genes are TRBV24-1 and TRBJ2-3, with a weak D call TRBD2 (6 bases). CDR1 and CDR2 (germline): KGHDR, SFDVKD. V was clipped by 1 base and J by 4 bases, with 17 bases between them. The CDR3 loop spans 17 amino acids. DNA for the CDR3: TGTGCCACCAGTGATTTAAGCCCGACTAGTGGCGCAGATACGCAGTATTTT. It codes for CATSDLSPTSGADTQYF.

This clonotype was recorded a few times. V gene TRBV5-1 combines with J gene TRBJ1-2; D is perhaps TRBD1 (6 bases). The CDR3 is made up of 14 amino acids. V dropped 4 bases and J dropped 8 bases, with 18 bases sitting between them. Germline loops: CDR1 SGHRS, CDR2 YFSETQ. The CDR3 region is CASSVDSSRGGYTF. In DNA, the CDR3 is TGCGCCAGCAGCGTGGACAGCTCTAGGGGAGGCTACACCTTC.

This clonotype was seen a few times. The chain links TRBV20-1 to TRBJ2-2; tentative D call: TRBD2 (6 bases). The V gene lost 5 bases and the J gene lost 4 bases, with 17 bases spanning the gap. The length of the CDR3 is 15 residues. Per the germline V gene, CDR1 is DFQATT and CDR2 is SNEGSKA (reference sequence). The CDR3 DNA sequence: TGCAGTGCTCCCGGACTAAGGCGGGGCACCGGGGAGCTGTTTTTT. Encoded protein: CSAPGLRRGTGELFF.